This passage covers 12 T cell receptor beta chains from one sample sequenced in a study of T cells in Graves' hyperthyroidism and ophthalmopathy (dated by TCRdb to the late 2010s). Libraries were prepared through multiplex PCR. Sequencing instrument: Illumina HiSeq 2000. The TCR beta CDR3 regions were amplified from RNA transcripts. The first round of RT-PCR for the TCR CDR3 was performed with the HTBI primer set and the Qiagen OneStep RT-PCR kit. Clones were called with MiXCR by TCRdb after fastp trimmed the public reads at Q25, and only in-frame beta chains were retained. Rows are combined by CDR3 protein, so each entry shows the most common genes and DNA. In all, the sample holds a few hundred thousand distinct CDR3 sequences, and about 14% of those were seen once. The ten largest clones take up around a fifth of the sample. Material: blood. The receptors were sampled from a woman younger than 45 with Graves' ophthalmopathy.

The CDR3 loop reads CASRGSRDYGQPQHF. The CDR3 DNA is TGTGCCAGTAGAGGGTCCAGGGACTATGGCCAGCCCCAGCATTTT. This chain joins TRBV19 and TRBJ1-5, with a possible D match to TRBD1 (5 bases). CDR3 length: 15 residues. Germline-derived CDR1 and CDR2 are LNHDA and SQIVND (reference sequence). V lost 6 bases and J 7 bases, leaving 19 bases between the germline ends. Supplemented by reference TRBV19 and TRBJ1-5, the full variable domain reads DGGITQSPKYLFRKEGQNVTLSCEQNLNHDAMYWYRQDPGQGLRLIYYSQIVNDFQKGDIAEGYSVSREKKESFPLTVTSAQKNPTAFYLCASRGSRDYGQPQHFGDGTRLSIL.

J is TRBJ2-6 and V is TRBV15; the match to TRBD2 covers 8 bases. The CDR3 is 22 amino acids. With V trimmed by 3 bases and J by 0 bases, 19 bases remained unmatched. Per germline, CDR1 LNHNV and CDR2 YYDKDF (reference sequence). The CDR3 spells CATSSPFTGGSSPDSGANVLTF. CDR3 coding DNA: TGTGCCACCAGCAGCCCTTTCACGGGGGGGAGTTCCCCCGACTCTGGGGCCAACGTCCTGACTTTC.

This chain joins TRBV27 and TRBJ1-5; the D gene is possibly TRBD1 (5 bases). The CDR3 covers 15 residues. Deletions cut 0 bases from V and 2 bases from J, with 8 bases between. Per the germline V gene, CDR1 is MNHEY and CDR2 is SMNVEV (reference sequence). The CDR3 loop reads CASSLSGVGNQPQHF. CDR3 sequence (DNA): TGTGCCAGCAGTTTATCAGGGGTTGGCAATCAGCCCCAGCATTTT.

In this sample, this clonotype turned up many times. This chain links TRBV9 with TRBJ2-3, with D possibly TRBD2 on 5 matching bases. This CDR3 has 16 residues. The ends were cut back, 0 bases at V and 0 bases at J, with 11 bases in the middle. Germline V gene data show CDR1 as SGDLS and CDR2 as YYNGEE. CDR3 sequence (DNA): TGTGCCAGCAGCGTAGCTTTAAGCGGAAGCACAGATACGCAGTATTTT. Residues: CASSVALSGSTDTQYF.

This clonotype has ten or more counts. The chain joins TRBV18 to TRBJ2-3, with a possible D match to TRBD1 (6 bases). Trimming stripped 3 bases from V and 2 bases from J, with 12 bases between. Germline V lookup: CDR1 KGHSH, CDR2 LQKENI. The CDR3 sequence is 15 residues long. The CDR3: CASSPLQGHTDTQYF. DNA for the CDR3: TGTGCCAGCTCACCTCTGCAGGGGCACACAGATACGCAGTATTTT.

V usage is TRBV3-1 and J usage is TRBJ2-2, with 13 positions matching TRBD2. After removal of 3 bases from V and 5 bases from J, the junction contained 0 bases not matched to a gene. This CDR3 region has 15 residues. The germline CDR1 and CDR2 sequences are LGHDT and YNNKEL (reference sequence). The chain's CDR3 is CASSQGLAGTGELFF. For the CDR3, the DNA is TGTGCCAGCAGCCAGGGACTAGCGGGAACCGGGGAGCTGTTTTTT. The full variable domain, in which reference TRBV3-1 and TRBJ2-2 provide the parts outside the CDR3, is DTAVSQTPKYLVTQMGNDKSIKCEQNLGHDTMYWYKQDSKKFLKIMFSYNNKELIINETVPNRFSPKSPDKAHLNLHINSLELGDSAVYFCASSQGLAGTGELFFGEGSRLTVL.

This clonotype was seen a few times. The chain is built from TRBV6-1 and TRBJ2-1; a possible D gene is TRBD1 (6 bases). From germline, CDR1 is MNHNS and CDR2 SASEGT. V was trimmed by 10 bases and J by 14 bases, leaving 15 bases between them. The CDR3 extends over 10 amino acids. CDR3 bases: TGTGCCACCCAAGGGGGTGTAGAGTTCTTC. It is translated as CATQGGVEFF.

This clonotype was counted many times. The chain employs TRBV20-1 and TRBJ2-5; 8 nucleotides align to TRBD1. The CDR3 has 12 amino acids. Germline V gene data show CDR1 as DFQATT and CDR2 as SNEGSKA (reference sequence). V shed 6 bases and J 4 bases; nucleotides not matched to a gene: 4. CDR3 in amino acids: CSARTGTETQYF. CDR3 coding DNA: TGCAGTGCCCGGACAGGGACAGAGACCCAGTACTTC.

The genes are TRBV6-2 or TRBV6-3 and TRBJ1-1; 8 nucleotides line up with TRBD1. This CDR3 is 17 amino acids long. With V trimmed by 4 bases and J by 4 bases, 14 bases remained unmatched. Germline assignment: CDR1 MNHEY and CDR2 SVGEGT. The CDR3 loop reads CASSFPDRAAPVTEAFF. The CDR3 DNA reads TGTGCCAGCAGTTTCCCGGACAGGGCGGCCCCGGTCACTGAAGCTTTCTTT.

This clonotype was seen more than once but under ten times. The V call is TRBV9, the J call TRBJ2-5, with 7 bases identical to TRBD1. Germline trimming cut 4 bases from V and 2 bases from J; bases unmatched to any gene: 11. Looked up from germline, CDR1 is SGDLS and CDR2 is YYNGEE. The CDR3 runs 16 residues. CDR3 in DNA: TGTGCCAGCAGCAAAAACAGGGGATGGAGGCAAGAGACCCAGTACTTC. This codes for CASSKNRGWRQETQYF.

This clonotype has a count of ten or more. The rearrangement links TRBV2 to TRBJ2-7; possible D gene TRBD2, 5 bases. Trimming shortened V by 3 bases and J by 0 bases, and 6 bases separated the two germline ends. CDR1 is SNHLY and CDR2 is FYNNEI in the germline V gene. The CDR3 totals 13 residues. The CDR3 bases are TGTGCCAGCAGTGATCGGGGCTCCTACGAGCAGTACTTC. It is translated as CASSDRGSYEQYF.

This clonotype was counted ten times or more. V and J are TRBV2 and TRBJ1-6, with D perhaps TRBD1 (5 bases). This CDR3 region has 15 residues. Germline-derived CDR1 and CDR2 are SNHLY and FYNNEI. Trimming cost V 4 bases and J 5 bases, with 12 bases left between them. The CDR3 reads CASSGWGPNNSPLHF. The CDR3 region has the DNA TGTGCCAGCAGTGGGTGGGGACCCAATAATTCACCCCTCCACTTT.